The present T cell receptor beta chain was sequenced within a study of cytomegalovirus exposure and HLA in healthy donors. On this clone: Its antigen is as yet unknown.

With 2 bases clipped from V and 3 bases from J, the junction kept 7 bases outside the gene matches. The germline V gene has CDR1 SGHAT and CDR2 FQNNGV. CDR3 size: 17 residues. Broader study findings: As immune exposure information, only CMV serostatus was available. In a later analysis, TCR association rates varied by HLA locus: DRB1 most, HLA-C fewest. Segments of the TCR beta V type were, in most cases, productive about 87% or about 30% of the time in an earlier analysis. Common viral pathogens seemed to be connected with several of the most significant clusters, according to a later analysis.

PCR involved 60 Vbeta and 13 Jbeta primers. Here immunoSEQ multiplex PCR was the method, and the copy in TCRdb shows in-frame clones only, minus some. The table for this sample gives about 200,000 clones. The chain recombines TRBV11-2 with TRBJ2-3, with 11 bases that match TRBD2. This clonotype was sampled from a young man in good health and CMV-seronegative. The source material was PBMCs. Here the CDR3 reads CASSLLAGGQGTDTQYF. DNA for the CDR3: TGTGCCAGCAGCTTATTAGCGGGGGGGCAGGGAACAGATACGCAGTATTTT.